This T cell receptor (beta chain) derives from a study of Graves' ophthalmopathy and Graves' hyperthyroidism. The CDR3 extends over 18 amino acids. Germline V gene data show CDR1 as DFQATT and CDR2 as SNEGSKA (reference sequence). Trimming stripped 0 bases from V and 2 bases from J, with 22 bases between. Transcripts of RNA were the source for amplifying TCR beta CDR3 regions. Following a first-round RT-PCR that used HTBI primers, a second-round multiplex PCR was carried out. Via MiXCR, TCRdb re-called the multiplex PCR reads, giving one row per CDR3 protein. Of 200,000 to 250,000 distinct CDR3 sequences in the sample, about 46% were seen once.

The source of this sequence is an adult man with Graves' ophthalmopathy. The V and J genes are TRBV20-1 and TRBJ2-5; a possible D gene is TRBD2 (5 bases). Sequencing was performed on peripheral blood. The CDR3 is CSARDPGEGTTSQETQYF. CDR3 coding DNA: TGCAGTGCTAGAGATCCGGGTGAGGGCACAACGTCTCAAGAGACCCAGTACTTC.